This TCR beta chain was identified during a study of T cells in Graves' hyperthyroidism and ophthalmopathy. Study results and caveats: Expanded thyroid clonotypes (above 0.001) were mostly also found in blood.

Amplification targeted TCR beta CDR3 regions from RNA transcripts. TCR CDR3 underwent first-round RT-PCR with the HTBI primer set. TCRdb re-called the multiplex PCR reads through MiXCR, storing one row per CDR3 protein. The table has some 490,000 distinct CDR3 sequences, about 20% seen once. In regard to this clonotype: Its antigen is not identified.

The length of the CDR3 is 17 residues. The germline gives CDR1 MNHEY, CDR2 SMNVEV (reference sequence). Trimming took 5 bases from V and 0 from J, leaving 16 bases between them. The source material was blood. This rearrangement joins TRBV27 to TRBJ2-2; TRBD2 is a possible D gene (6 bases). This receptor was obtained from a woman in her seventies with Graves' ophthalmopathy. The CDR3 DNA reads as TGTGCCAGCAGTAAAGGCGCGGGGAGCGCGAACACCGGGGAGCTGTTTTTT. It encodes CASSKGAGSANTGELFF.